The 21 T cell receptor beta chains below were found in one sample sequenced in a study of human T cells and chemical hapten exposure. TCRdb re-called the RACE reads with MiXCR, one entry per CDR3 protein. The table has about 360,000 distinct CDR3 sequences, approximately 6.9% seen once; the top ten hold about 8%. As to time point: patch test 1, 2 weeks after DPC sensitization. The treatment: therapeutic diphenylcyclopropenone sensitization with weekly scalp DPC. This material consisted of whole blood, taken in connection with sensitization to the hapten diphenylcyclopropenone (DPC). All receptors derive from a woman aged 18-29 years with alopecia areata. Some clones in this sample may be carry-over from other donors' samples.

This clonotype was seen repeatedly, ten times or more. This chain links TRBV27 with TRBJ1-4; tentatively, D is TRBD1 (6 bases). Germline assignment: CDR1 MNHEY and CDR2 SMNVEV (reference sequence). Trimming pared 5 bases from V and 0 bases from J, leaving 19 bases between. This CDR3 is 18 amino acids long. CDR3 DNA: TGTGCCAGCAGTCAAGGTGGGGGCAACCCACCAACTAATGAAAAACTGTTTTTT. It specifies CASSQGGGNPPTNEKLFF. The whole variable domain, remainder taken from reference TRBV27 and TRBJ1-4, is EAQVTQNPRYLITVTGKKLTVTCSQNMNHEYMSWYRQDPGLGLRQIYYSMNVEVTDKGDVPEGYKVSRKEKRNFPLILESPSPNQTSLYFCASSQGGGNPPTNEKLFFGSGTQLSVL.

In its sample, this clonotype was seen a few times. The chain carries TRBV3-1 and TRBJ1-6; a weak D match, TRBD1 (5 bases). V shed 6 bases and J shed 10 bases, with 13 bases lying between them. Germline V gene data show CDR1 as LGHDT and CDR2 as YNNKEL (reference sequence). The CDR3 is 13 residues long. This CDR3 is CASRPYRGSPLHF. CDR3 nucleotides: TGTGCCAGCAGACCATATCGGGGGTCACCCCTCCACTTT. The full variable domain, in which reference TRBV3-1 and TRBJ1-6 provide the parts outside the CDR3, is DTAVSQTPKYLVTQMGNDKSIKCEQNLGHDTMYWYKQDSKKFLKIMFSYNNKELIINETVPNRFSPKSPDKAHLNLHINSLELGDSAVYFCASRPYRGSPLHFGNGTRLTVT.

This clonotype was seen more than once but under ten times. V and J are TRBV12-3 or TRBV12-4 and TRBJ2-1; D is perhaps TRBD1 (5 bases). The V gene lost 4 bases and the J gene lost 7 bases, with 20 bases spanning the gap. CDR3 length equals 16 residues. The CDR3 spells CASSSLLGQGWNEQFF. CDR3 sequence (DNA): TGTGCCAGCAGTTCCTTGTTGGGGCAGGGTTGGAATGAGCAGTTCTTC.

V and J are TRBV7-9 and TRBJ2-3; D might be TRBD2 (5 bases). The CDR3 consists of 15 residues. CDR1 and CDR2 (germline): SEHNR, FQNEAQ (reference sequence). Between the trimmed V and J ends, which lost 5 bases and 2 bases, there was a span of 14 bases. CDR3 sequence (DNA): TGTGCCAGCAGCCATGGACGGGGTATCACAGATACGCAGTATTTT. Translating gives CASSHGRGITDTQYF. Full variable domain (missing parts from reference TRBV7-9 and TRBJ2-3): DTGVSQNPRHKITKRGQNVTFRCDPISEHNRLYWYRQTLGQGPEFLTYFQNEAQLEKSRLLSDRFSAERPKGSFSTLEIQRTEQGDSAMYLCASSHGRGITDTQYFGPGTRLTVL.

The chain joins TRBV28 to TRBJ2-5, with 7 bases matching TRBD2. The V gene's germline CDR1 is MDHEN and CDR2 SYDVKM. V lost 10 bases to trimming and J lost 1 base; unmatched junction nucleotides: 9. The CDR3 has 14 amino acids. CDR3 sequence reads: CAINGGGFQETQYF. The CDR3 coding sequence is TGTGCCATCAATGGGGGGGGGTTCCAAGAGACCCAGTACTTC. Based on the CDR3 plus reference TRBV28 and TRBJ2-5, the full variable domain is DVKVTQSSRYLVKRTGEKVFLECVQDMDHENMFWYRQDPGLGLRLIYFSYDVKMKEKGDIPEGYSVSREKKERFSLILESASTNQTSMYLCAINGGGFQETQYFGPGTRLLVL.

V usage is TRBV20-1 and J usage is TRBJ1-1; 7 nucleotides agree with TRBD1. The CDR3 is made up of 13 amino acids. V lost 4 bases to trimming and J lost 3 bases; unmatched junction nucleotides: 5. The germline V gene encodes CDR1 DFQATT and CDR2 SNEGSKA (reference sequence). CDR3 sequence (DNA): TGCAGTGCTAAGTCCAGGGGGGACACTGAAGCTTTCTTT. As protein: CSAKSRGDTEAFF.

The chain joins TRBV3-1 to TRBJ2-1; TRBD2 matches 10 bases. Germline lookup yields CDR1 LGHDT and CDR2 YNNKEL (reference sequence). J was trimmed by 9 bases and V by 5 bases; bases with no gene match: 13. The length of the CDR3 is 16 residues. CDR3 region: CASSNPLAGAVGEQFF. In nucleotides, the CDR3 is TGTGCCAGCAGCAACCCGCTAGCGGGGGCGGTCGGTGAGCAGTTCTTC.

This clonotype has more than one count but fewer than ten. The chain employs TRBV3-1 and TRBJ2-1, with 11 bases matching TRBD2. Trimming cost V 4 bases and J 8 bases; bases outside gene matches: 10. The CDR3 runs to 16 residues. The germline V gene encodes CDR1 LGHDT and CDR2 YNNKEL (reference sequence). In nucleotides, the CDR3 is TGTGCCAGCAGCCCCTTGACTAGCGGGGCCGGAGATGAGCAGTTCTTC. As protein: CASSPLTSGAGDEQFF.

This clonotype was seen a few times. CDR3 region: CASSILPGQGLFTNEKLFF. CDR3 nucleotides: TGTGCCAGCAGCATACTCCCGGGACAGGGCCTGTTTACTAATGAAAAACTGTTTTTT. The chain joins TRBV7-8 to TRBJ1-4, with 9 bases fitting TRBD1. V gave up 5 bases and J gave up 2 bases; unmatched junction bases: 15. The CDR3 loop spans 19 amino acids. The germline V gene encodes CDR1 SGHVS and CDR2 FQNEAQ. Combining the CDR3 with reference TRBV7-8 and TRBJ1-4 gives the whole variable domain GAGVSQSPRYKVAKRGQDVALRCDPISGHVSLFWYQQALGQGPEFLTYFQNEAQLDKSGLPSDRFFAERPEGSVSTLKIQRTQQEDSAVYLCASSILPGQGLFTNEKLFFGSGTQLSVL.

Of note for this clonotype: Because it lacks the conserved phenylalanine or tryptophan at the end, this CDR3 is likely a read error. The J gene is TRBJ1-1, the V gene TRBV18, with TRBD1 as a possible D gene (5 bases). Deletions cut 6 bases from V and 2 bases from J, with 22 bases between. The CDR3 totals 17 residues. The germline CDR1 and CDR2 sequences are KGHSH and LQKENI. The CDR3 coding sequence is TGTGCCAGCTCCCCGCAGGGTTCATTACCCTCCAACACTGAAGCTTTCCTT. Translating it yields CASSPQGSLPSNTEAFL.

This clonotype was observed a handful of times. The chain combines TRBV10-3 with TRBJ2-3; 12 nucleotides match TRBD1. V lost 11 bases and J lost 4; bases outside the gene matches: 7. Germline V gene sequence: CDR1 ENHRY, CDR2 SYGVKD. This CDR3 is built from 14 residues. The CDR3 DNA follows: TGTGCCGGCCGGGACAGGGGGCCGGCAGATACGCAGTATTTT. Amino acid sequence: CAGRDRGPADTQYF.

This clonotype was observed a few times. The chain has TRBV6-1 and TRBJ2-3; no reliable D call. Germline CDR1 MNHNS, CDR2 SASEGT. The CDR3 is made up of 15 amino acids. V dropped 4 bases and J dropped 0 bases, with 11 bases sitting between them. CDR3 amino acids: CASSADHASTDTQYF. CDR3 bases: TGTGCCAGCAGTGCTGATCATGCTAGCACAGATACGCAGTATTTT.

This clonotype was detected many times. This rearrangement joins TRBV4-2 to TRBJ2-1, with 9 positions matching TRBD1. This CDR3 spans 15 amino acids. The ends lost 4 bases at V and 7 bases at J; junction bases unmatched: 8. Germline loops: CDR1 LGHNA, CDR2 YNFKEQ. The chain's CDR3 is CASSLEQGARNEQFF. CDR3 nucleotide sequence: TGTGCCAGCAGCCTCGAACAGGGGGCAAGAAATGAGCAGTTCTTC.

The rearrangement links TRBV12-3 or TRBV12-4 to TRBJ1-5, with a tentative D call TRBD1 (5 bases). V lost 3 bases and J 1 base, leaving 10 bases between the germline ends. This CDR3 has 15 amino acids. As DNA, the CDR3 is TGTGCCAGCAGTTTTGGGACGGTGAGCAATCAGCCCCAGCATTTT. Residues: CASSFGTVSNQPQHF.

This clonotype was observed many times. V and J are TRBV5-1 and TRBJ1-1, with D possibly being TRBD1 (6 bases). CDR3 length: 15 amino acids. V shed 0 bases and J shed 0 bases, with 9 bases lying between them. The germline gives CDR1 SGHRS, CDR2 YFSETQ. The CDR3 sequence: CASSLGTAMNTEAFF. DNA of the CDR3: TGCGCCAGCAGCTTGGGGACAGCCATGAACACTGAAGCTTTCTTT.

This clonotype was detected only a few times. The V and J genes are TRBV7-2 and TRBJ2-2, with D unresolved. Deletions cut 7 bases from V and 2 bases from J, with 8 bases between. The germline gives CDR1 SGHTA, CDR2 FQGNSA. CDR3 length: 13 amino acids. CDR3 bases: TGTGCCAGCACCAATTTAAACACCGGGGAGCTGTTTTTT. This encodes CASTNLNTGELFF.

This clonotype has more than one count but fewer than ten. In DNA, the CDR3 is TGCAGCGTTGAATTCCGGACGGGACGGCAAGAGACCCAGTACTTC. Its protein is CSVEFRTGRQETQYF. The V and J genes are TRBV29-1 and TRBJ2-5; D may be TRBD1 or TRBD2 (5 bases each). Per germline, CDR1 SQVTM and CDR2 ANQGSEA. CDR3 length equals 15 residues. The V and J ends lost 2 bases and 2 bases respectively, with 15 bases between them.

The chain couples TRBV9 to TRBJ2-1; TRBD2 agrees at 9 bases. CDR1 is SGDLS, CDR2 YYNGEE, per germline. The CDR3 totals 15 residues. Germline trimming cut 1 base from V and 9 bases from J; bases unmatched to any gene: 8. The CDR3 protein is CASSVLTSGSVEQFF. CDR3 coding DNA: TGTGCCAGCAGCGTACTAACTAGCGGGTCTGTTGAGCAGTTCTTC.

This clonotype has a count of ten or more. The rearrangement links TRBV7-2 to TRBJ1-6, with D possibly matching TRBD1 (5 bases). The CDR3 extends over 15 amino acids. V lost 3 bases, J lost 4 bases, and 10 bases lay in between. Germline V gene sequence: CDR1 SGHTA, CDR2 FQGNSA. CDR3 loop: CASSFSDRYNSPLHF. The CDR3 nucleotides read TGTGCCAGCAGCTTCTCCGACAGATATAATTCACCCCTCCACTTT.

This clonotype came up a few times. The gene calls are TRBV12-3 or TRBV12-4 and TRBJ2-7; D uncertain. Trimming pared 6 bases from V and 3 bases from J, leaving 15 bases between. This CDR3 comprises 14 residues. The CDR3 nucleotides read TGTGCCAGCAGCCTTTCCGACGGCCACTACGAGCAGTACTTC. Protein: CASSLSDGHYEQYF.

This clonotype was seen repeatedly, ten times or more. The gene calls are TRBV6-2 or TRBV6-3 and TRBJ2-3; D unresolved. This CDR3 is built from 13 residues. The germline V gene encodes CDR1 MNHEY and CDR2 SVGEGT. Trimming left V 6 bases short and J 4 bases short, with 11 bases between. The CDR3 bases are TGTGCCAGCAGGCCGCCCACGGCAGATACGCAGTATTTT. Its translation is CASRPPTADTQYF.